This T cell receptor beta chain is drawn from a study of blood T cells in healthy people across ages (dated by TCRdb to the mid-2010s). Regarding the research as a whole: In model experiments, template switching captured roughly one uniquely barcoded TCR beta cDNA molecule for every two T cells. The study measured age-related changes in TCR beta repertoire diversity using deep sequencing normalized with unique cDNA molecular identifiers. Donors were grouped into four age groups: young (average 16 years), middle-aged (roughly 40), aged (around 66) and long-lived (approximately 78). Donors of different ages were randomly distributed across sequencing lanes to avoid experimental bias. For two donors (one aged 18 to 29 and one aged 80 or older), the study analyzed two additional independent replicas of 1 million unique cDNA reads from the same blood draw. Study-wide findings and limitations: Conclusive comparison of naive and antigen-experienced compartments was prevented by the profiling of bulk unsorted PBMCs. Donor CMV infection status was unknown, potentially confounding age-related changes in expanded clonotypes. Estimates of total diversity from one million sequenced T cells were regarded as lower bounds and underestimates. Compared with the aged group, more naive CD4+ T cells, fewer expanded clones and increased TCR diversity were shown by the long-lived group, suggesting age selection. As age increased, observed TCR beta diversity per million T cells dropped in a roughly linear way, and a significant reduction was already evident by age roughly 36. Observed TCR beta diversity correlated strongly with the percentage of naive T cells measured by flow cytometry.

Taken from cysteine to phenylalanine, the CDR3 has 14 residues. Just CDR3 DNA is preserved here, 42 bases in frame from base 1. The germline V gene encodes CDR1 SNHLY and CDR2 FYNNEI. Deletion took 6 bases off V and 1 base off J, with a span of 12 bases between the germline ends. Donors were a few dozen systemically healthy Caucasian individuals from Russia aged roughly 6 to 95 years. Each donor gave approximately 9.3 milliliters of peripheral blood, collected into EDTA-treated Vacutainer tubes. Ficoll-Paque density-gradient centrifugation was used to isolate PBMCs, with at least 6.5 million obtained per sample. Trizol reagent was used to extract total RNA from the PBMCs, yielding at least 5 micrograms per sample. Naive CD45RAhigh/CD27high T cell percentages were measured by flow cytometry on a PBMC aliquot from every donor. The library was built by means of 5' RACE. The sequencing machine was an Illumina HiSeq 2500. A second roughly 7 to 11 cycle PCR used a sample-barcoded 5' primer and a J-beta primer mix. Each TCR beta cDNA molecule received a unique molecular identifier from a template-switch 5' adaptor carrying 12 random nucleotides. Each sample yielded at least 3 million CDR3-containing paired-end reads. The Mint cDNA synthesis kit, primed by a TRBC-specific oligonucleotide, was used to synthesize first-strand cDNA from all RNA. After uracil-DNA glycosylase treatment, a first 18-cycle PCR used universal primers M1SS and BC2_uni_R on all cDNA. In the source study's methods: For normalization, 1 million high-quality reads were randomly selected from each sample, with every read carrying a distinct molecular identifier. Instead of being binned into consensus sequences, reads with shared molecular identifiers were discarded. MiTCR, run with a Q25 quality threshold and the strictest error-elimination algorithm, handled CDR3 identification, clonotype clustering and error correction. A nonparametric unseen species model with Euler transformation was used to estimate a lower bound on total TCR beta diversity. TCRdb reworked the public reads: Q25 trimming with fastp, MiXCR clone assembly, productive beta chains retained. Each CDR3 protein appears once, grouped with its most common genes and DNA. The V and J calls, along with clone size, are taken from TCRdb and not from the paper's own processing. Here the sample has about 1,500,000 distinct CDR3 sequences; roughly 40% occur a single time. The ten largest account for 7% to 9.5% of the sample.

In the case of this clonotype: Its antigen remains unidentified. No base qualities exist here, and no much larger clone lies one base off it.

Specimen: blood. The sequence is built from TRBV2 and TRBJ1-2; too little of a D gene remains to name it. The clonotype originates from a woman in her late teens or twenties in good health. The DNA sequence is TGTGCCAGCAGATCTGATCAGCATAACTATGGCTACACCTTC. This codes for CASRSDQHNYGYTF.